One sample yielded the 15 T cell receptor beta chains listed below, sequenced in a study of T cells after yellow fever vaccination. TCRdb reprocessed the 5' RACE reads via MiXCR and lists one record per CDR3 protein. The sample includes 500,000 to 550,000 distinct CDR3 sequences, around a fifth seen only once; the top ten take around 17%. This specimen consisted of PBMCs, obtained 21 days after the first yellow fever vaccination. These receptor sequences come from a man aged 18-30 years who received the YFV17D yellow fever vaccine.

The chain couples TRBV5-6 to TRBJ2-5; D perhaps matches TRBD1 (6 bases). V lost 4 bases and J lost 0, with 10 bases in between. The CDR3 contains 14 residues. Germline loops: CDR1 SGHDT, CDR2 YYEEEE. Written as DNA, the CDR3 is TGTGCCAGCAGCGTACAGGGTTACCAAGAGACCCAGTACTTC. As protein: CASSVQGYQETQYF. The full variable domain, completed using reference TRBV5-6 and TRBJ2-5, is DAGVTQSPTHLIKTRGQQVTLRCSPKSGHDTVSWYQQALGQGPQFIFQYYEEEERQRGNFPDRFSGHQFPNYSSELNVNALLLGDSALYLCASSVQGYQETQYFGPGTRLLVL.

In this sample, this clonotype turned up many times. The gene calls are TRBV7-3 and TRBJ2-7; 10 bases agree with TRBD1. Germline V gene lookup returns CDR1 SGHTA and CDR2 FQGTGA. The V gene end was trimmed by 8 bases and the J gene end by 4 bases; junction bases not matched to a gene: 5. This CDR3 is built from 13 residues. CDR3 in amino acids: CASSGTGEYEQYF. The CDR3 DNA reads TGTGCCAGCTCCGGGACAGGGGAGTACGAGCAGTACTTC.

About this clonotype itself: A much larger clonotype is one base distant, so this may be a read error. The genes are TRBV5-1 and TRBJ2-3; no reliable D call. Germline CDR1 is SGHRS and CDR2 is YFSETQ. CDR3 size: 14 residues. The DNA of the CDR3 is TGCGCCAGCAGTGGGTCCGGTCGGCCAGATACGCACTATTTT. It is translated as CASSGSGRPDTHYF. The full variable domain, with the rest looked up from reference TRBV5-1 and TRBJ2-3, is KAGVTQTPRYLIKTRGQQVTLSCSPISGHRSVSWYQQTPGQGLQFLFEYFSETQRNKGNFPGRFSGRQFSNSRSEMNVSTLELGDSALYLCASSGSGRPDTHYFGPGTRLTVL.

In its sample, this clonotype was seen a few times. CDR3 sequence reads: CASSLPQANGELFF. DNA for the CDR3: TGTGCCAGCAGCTTGCCGCAGGCAAACGGGGAGCTGTTTTTT. The V call is TRBV5-5, the J call TRBJ2-2; D not certain. Per germline, CDR1 SGHKS and CDR2 YYEKEE (reference sequence). This CDR3 contains 14 residues. Trimming took off 1 base at V and 7 bases at J, with 11 bases between the two ends.

The chain employs TRBV3-1 and TRBJ2-1; D perhaps matches TRBD1 (5 bases). The CDR3 is 16 amino acids. Germline V CDR1 and CDR2: LGHDT, YNNKEL (reference sequence). V was pared by 7 bases and J by 8 bases, with 24 bases between. CDR3 nucleotide sequence: TGTGCCAGCATGCCAGGGAACAAGGGGTTGGTTGATGAGCAGTTCTTC. Its translation: CASMPGNKGLVDEQFF.

V gene TRBV28 combines with J gene TRBJ1-5; 10 bases fit TRBD1. Germline CDR1 is MDHEN and CDR2 is SYDVKM. Germline trimming cut 4 bases from V and 9 bases from J; bases unmatched to any gene: 9. CDR3 length: 15 amino acids. The DNA for the CDR3 is TGTGCCAGCAGTTCGACAGGGGGCGGGAGACTGCCCCAGCATTTT. This translates into CASSSTGGGRLPQHF.

This clonotype was observed many times. The J gene is TRBJ2-5, the V gene TRBV27; D possibly uses TRBD1 or TRBD2 (6 bases each). This CDR3 is 13 amino acids long. V lost 9 bases, J lost 9 bases, and 20 bases lay in between. The germline V gene encodes CDR1 MNHEY and CDR2 SMNVEV (reference sequence). The CDR3 sequence is CASGGWGAGAQYF. For the CDR3, the DNA is TGTGCCAGTGGAGGGTGGGGGGCTGGGGCCCAGTACTTC.

This clonotype occurred a few times. The J gene is TRBJ2-1, the V gene TRBV20-1, with D maybe TRBD2 (7 bases). The CDR3 is 16 amino acids. The V gene's germline CDR1 is DFQATT and CDR2 SNEGSKA (reference sequence). V was shortened by 0 bases and J by 2 bases, with 14 bases between the two germline ends. The CDR3 nucleotides read TGCAGTGCTAGAGATAGACGGGGGGCCGCCTACAATGAGCAGTTCTTC. As protein: CSARDRRGAAYNEQFF.

There are a few counts of this clonotype. The rearrangement uses TRBV30 and TRBJ2-2; D may be TRBD2 (5 bases). The CDR3 totals 14 residues. Germline CDR1 is GTSNPN and CDR2 is SVGIG (reference sequence). V gave up 4 bases and J gave up 2 bases, with 11 bases separating them. The CDR3 loop reads CAWISGPNTGELFF. The CDR3 DNA is TGTGCCTGGATCAGCGGACCCAACACCGGGGAGCTGTTTTTT.

This clonotype appeared a few times. This chain uses TRBV5-1 with TRBJ2-7; 10 positions match TRBD1. The CDR3 covers 14 residues. Unmatched junction bases numbered 7, after V lost 4 bases and J lost 6 bases. CDR1 is SGHRS, CDR2 YFSETQ, per germline. The CDR3, as DNA: TGCGCCAGCAGCCCCGGGACAGGGGAGCGCGAGCAGTACTTC. The encoded protein is CASSPGTGEREQYF.

This clonotype was seen only a few times. J is TRBJ2-1 and V is TRBV12-3 or TRBV12-4, with 15 nucleotides matching TRBD2. CDR3 length equals 18 residues. V lost 6 bases, J lost 7 bases, and 13 bases stayed unmatched. DNA of the CDR3: TGTGCCAGCAGACCCGGGACTAGCGGGGGGCAACTTTGGAATGAGCAGTTCTTC. Residues: CASRPGTSGGQLWNEQFF.

This clonotype was seen a few times. The rearrangement joins TRBV5-1 to TRBJ2-3; TRBD1 aligns across 7 bases. This CDR3 comprises 17 residues. Germline V CDR1 and CDR2: SGHRS, YFSETQ. V gave up 1 base and J gave up 0 bases; unmatched junction bases: 8. The CDR3 nucleotides read TGCGCCAGCAGCTTGTTACCCCTCAGGGGGAGCACAGATACGCAGTATTTT. This sequence encodes CASSLLPLRGSTDTQYF. Variable domain in full (rest from reference TRBV5-1 and TRBJ2-3): KAGVTQTPRYLIKTRGQQVTLSCSPISGHRSVSWYQQTPGQGLQFLFEYFSETQRNKGNFPGRFSGRQFSNSRSEMNVSTLELGDSALYLCASSLLPLRGSTDTQYFGPGTRLTVL.

V gene TRBV27 combines with J gene TRBJ2-1, with D unclear. The length of the CDR3 is 15 residues. Germline CDR1 reads MNHEY; CDR2 reads SMNVEV (reference sequence). V was pared by 6 bases and J by 6 bases, with 18 bases between. The CDR3 sequence is CASSPIPPALNEQFF. The CDR3 nucleotides are TGTGCCAGCAGCCCTATCCCCCCCGCCCTCAATGAGCAGTTCTTC.

A remark on this clonotype: Being one base from a much bigger clone, this may be a read error. The chain has TRBV7-9 and TRBJ2-6, with D perhaps TRBD1 (5 bases). There are 17 residues in the CDR3. Germline V gene sequence: CDR1 SEHNR, CDR2 FQNEAQ (reference sequence). DNA for the CDR3: TGTGCCAGCAGCTCCTTGGATAGGCAGGGTAGGGCCAACGTCATGACTTTC. The encoded protein is CASSSLDRQGRANVMTF.

The rearrangement uses TRBV7-9 and TRBJ2-7, with TRBD2 matching over 8 bases. V dropped 1 base and J dropped 0; count of bases not matched to a gene: 8. This CDR3 contains 17 residues. Germline V gene data show CDR1 as SEHNR and CDR2 as FQNEAQ (reference sequence). This chain's CDR3 is CASSLGFSGTSSYEQYV. The CDR3 coding sequence is TGTGCCAGCAGCTTAGGATTTAGCGGGACCAGCTCCTACGAGCAGTACGTC.